The rows below give T cell receptor beta chains drawn from one sample of a study of shared clonotypes between healthy human individuals. Generated by immunoSEQ multiplex PCR, the TCRdb table keeps only in-frame clones and is missing some. The repertoire consists of 2,100,000 or so clones, with around 95% occurring once and the leading ten covering 0.1% to 0.15%. Sequencing was performed on naive CD4+ T cells sorted from blood. The origin of the receptors is a young man in good health. CDR3s include the opening cysteine and the closing phenylalanine or tryptophan. Expanded clones are given a class, and other clones once, few, many or no size at all.

V gene,clone size,J gene,CDR3 protein
TRBV6-5,once,TRBJ1-2,CASSQGANYGYTF
TRBV19,NA,TRBJ2-3,CASRVAGGTDTQYF
TRBV5-6,NA,TRBJ2-1,CASSLYDRANEQFF
TRBV5-1,NA,TRBJ1-1,CASSQGRGIRAEAFF
TRBV28,NA,TRBJ2-3,CASSSPRGLAGSTDTQYF
TRBV27,NA,TRBJ1-5,CASKPGQKGQPQHF
TRBV7-9,NA,TRBJ1-4,CASSLQGDREKLFF
TRBV6-6,NA,TRBJ1-6,CASSTTGRNSPLHF
TRBV9,NA,TRBJ2-2,CASSPQASGGTKNTGELFF
TRBV11-2,NA,TRBJ2-3,CASSLRSGSGTDTQYF
TRBV6-1,once,TRBJ1-6,CASSDIGQGWNSPLHF
TRBV6-5,NA,TRBJ2-7,CASSFTGGFSYEQYF
TRBV5-4,NA,TRBJ2-5,CASSQLAGYQETQYF
TRBV21-1,NA,TRBJ2-7,CASKQDRLRMWDEQYF
TRBV2,once,TRBJ1-4,CASTPEGYEKLFF
TRBV5-3,NA,TRBJ2-5,CARASGSPPGETQYF
TRBV6-6,NA,TRBJ1-2,CASNPGANYGYTF
TRBV29-1,NA,TRBJ2-7,CSVGAGILYEQYF
TRBV27,NA,TRBJ2-1,CASSSPRGSYNEQFF
TRBV6-6,NA,TRBJ2-7,CASRALGQGAYYEQYF
TRBV5-4,NA,TRBJ1-3,CASSLPRTGSGNTIYF
TRBV18,NA,TRBJ2-3,CASSPTGGTDTQYF
TRBV9,NA,TRBJ1-6,CASSALSYSPLHF
TRBV11-2,NA,TRBJ2-2,CASSLDRGSGELFF
TRBV27,NA,TRBJ1-5,CASSLGQPQHF
TRBV6-1,NA,TRBJ1-1,CASPRRGGMNTEAFF
TRBV6-1,NA,TRBJ2-7,CASSRTGGDYEQYF
TRBV18,NA,TRBJ2-5,CASSRGLGETQYF
TRBV18,once,TRBJ1-2,CASSPLDNSNYGYTF
TRBV18,NA,TRBJ2-3,CASSPYAGSGTDTQYF
TRBV14,NA,TRBJ2-1,CASSQVTSGGARNEQFF
TRBV7-9,NA,TRBJ1-1,CASSSTGGRIEAFF
TRBV7-8,NA,TRBJ2-7,CASSPRQGRYEQYF
TRBV30,NA,TRBJ1-3,CAWSVPGGSGNTIYF
TRBV11-2,once,TRBJ1-1,CASSPPSLGTEAFF